These T cell receptor beta chains were read from a single sample in a study of cytomegalovirus exposure and HLA in healthy donors. Profiled with immunoSEQ multiplex PCR; TCRdb holds only in-frame clones, not every one. This table holds about 330,000 clones, just over 85% found once. Specimen: PBMCs. The source is a young woman in good health and CMV-seronegative. Each CDR3 is given with its conserved first and last residue. Each record gives: CDR3 length, J gene, V gene, CDR3 protein.

15,TRBJ2-1,TRBV9,CASSVGGSLYNEQFF
14,TRBJ1-2,TRBV11-2,CASSFAEGTDGYTF
19,TRBJ2-1,TRBV4-3,CASQPTQGGRKSSYNEQFF
14,TRBJ2-2,TRBV2,CASSRLAYDGELFF
14,TRBJ1-2,TRBV5-1,CASSLDTGQTGYTF
15,TRBJ2-5,TRBV5-1,CASSLGSSSQETQYF
14,TRBJ1-1,TRBV29-1,CSVVGQRLNTEAFF
13,TRBJ1-2,TRBV28,CASWDRGLYGYTF
14,TRBJ2-5,TRBV28,CASKTSGTQETQYF
12,TRBJ2-7,TRBV2,CASSWTAYEQYF
11,TRBJ1-2,TRBV2,CASSDPGGYTF
16,TRBJ2-7,TRBV7-2,CASSEGGAAPTYEQYF
16,TRBJ2-5,TRBV4-1,CASSPALTGALGTQYF
17,TRBJ1-5,TRBV7-8,CASSLDRTDYSNQPQHF
13,TRBJ2-7,TRBV6-5,CASRTGTTYEQYF
12,TRBJ2-7,TRBV29-1,CSVEREGNEQYF
15,TRBJ2-7,TRBV27,CATQGRAQGTYEQYF
14,TRBJ1-5,TRBV6-1,CASSEALDIEPQHF
15,TRBJ1-5,TRBV7-8,CASSLAGTVNQPQHF
19,TRBJ2-1,TRBV2,CASSEAPPTGGMWGNEQFF
14,TRBJ2-2,TRBV28,CASRTGTNTGELFF
13,TRBJ2-2,TRBV7-3,CASSSQGTGELFF
14,TRBJ1-1,TRBV18,CASSPGGKDTEAFF
15,TRBJ2-7,TRBV6-5,CASSSGLAGSYEQYF
12,TRBJ2-7,TRBV29-1,CSVGQGNNEQYF
15,TRBJ1-2,TRBV14,CASRRGTGENYGYTF
14,TRBJ1-1,TRBV30,CAWSLTTGITEAFF
15,TRBJ2-5,TRBV14,CASSQGLPRQETQYF
15,TRBJ1-3,TRBV19,CASSTTQGSGNTIYF